This T cell receptor (beta chain) was obtained from a study of OX40 agonist ivuxolimab in advanced cancers. The data were produced by immunoSEQ multiplex PCR, yet TCRdb's version contains in-frame clones alone and is incomplete. The sample shows about 90,000 clones, more than 75% of them seen only once. V lost 0 bases and J 6 bases, leaving 18 bases between the germline ends. The CDR3 is 17 amino acids. The germline V gene has CDR1 LGHNA and CDR2 YNFKEQ. The source was CD4+ or CD8+ T cells sorted from blood, collected in a trial of the OX40 agonist ivuxolimab. The chain carries TRBV4-2 and TRBJ2-1, with D uncertain. The source of this sequence is an adult with an advanced solid tumor such as melanoma, head and neck, liver or kidney cancer. CDR3 DNA sequence: TGTGCCAGCAGCCAAGATACCGTGTCTAGTGTTTTCAATGAGCAGTTCTTC. Translated, it gives CASSQDTVSSVFNEQFF.